This T cell receptor beta chain was captured by sequencing in a study of OX40 agonist ivuxolimab in advanced cancers. Autoimmune disease history or systemic immunosuppression meant exclusion. Drawing of blood for sampling happened at baseline, at cycle 4 day 1, and at cycle 7 day 1. The table lists this clone with a few counts. The CDR3 spans 15 residues. V shed 6 bases, J shed 2 bases, and the junction held 8 bases outside the gene matches. The germline V gene encodes CDR1 KGHSH and CDR2 LQKENI. This table comes from immunoSEQ multiplex PCR, and its TCRdb copy is limited to in-frame clones, with some not included. The sample lists 35,000 to 55,000 clones; 70% to 90% were seen once.

This TCR derives from an adult with an advanced solid tumor such as melanoma, head and neck, liver or kidney cancer. V and J are TRBV18 and TRBJ2-7; 9 nucleotides match TRBD1. The specimen was CD4+ or CD8+ T cells sorted from blood, collected in a trial of the OX40 agonist ivuxolimab. CDR3 in amino acids: CASSLMGTGPYEQYF. Here the CDR3 DNA reads TGTGCCAGCTCCCTTATGGGGACAGGGCCCTACGAGCAGTACTTC.